These 20 T cell receptor beta chains were sequenced from one sample in a study of tumor and adjacent non-tumor tissue in lung cancer. This sample's RNA came from whole unsorted tissue. Three rounds of nested PCR, following a modified ARM-PCR protocol, produced the TCRbeta library. TCRdb itself ran the multiplex PCR reads through MiXCR, one entry per CDR3 protein. The sample contains about 79,000 distinct CDR3 sequences, approximately 77% of which appear only once. Sequenced material: lung tumor tissue. The receptors come from a woman in her 40s with non-small cell lung cancer.

This clonotype was picked up a small number of times. A clone one base away is much larger, so this may be a read error. The chain links TRBV10-2 to TRBJ2-7; 11 bases match TRBD1. In germline, CDR1 is WSHSY, CDR2 SAAADI. The CDR3 runs 14 residues. The CDR3 here is CASRGTGGSYELYF. The CDR3 nucleotides are TGCGCCAGCAGGGGGACAGGGGGATCCTACGAGCTGTACTTC.

This clonotype was picked up many times. The chain combines TRBV7-9 with TRBJ2-3; tentatively, D is TRBD2 (6 bases). The V gene lost 3 bases and the J gene lost 8 bases, with 15 bases spanning the gap. Looked up from germline, CDR1 is SEHNR and CDR2 is FQNEAQ (reference sequence). The CDR3 sequence is 14 residues long. The CDR3 reads CASSLGGSQVTQYF. DNA of the CDR3: TGTGCCAGCAGCTTGGGGGGATCACAGGTTACGCAGTATTTT.

Of note for this clonotype: This CDR3 is missing its conserved last phenylalanine or tryptophan, likely due to a read error. This chain joins TRBV29-1 and TRBJ2-6, with D perhaps matching TRBD1 or TRBD2 (6 bases each). CDR1 and CDR2 from the germline V gene are SQVTM and ANQGSEA. The CDR3 extends over 15 amino acids. Here the CDR3 reads CTVDSGGSGANALTS. DNA for the CDR3: TGCACCGTTGATTCCGGGGGCTCTGGGGCCAACGCCCTGACTTCC.

This clonotype appeared a single time. The junction departs from germline at one end; a sequencing error may be responsible. The chain is built from TRBV11-2 and TRBJ1-5; D is undetermined. The CDR3 is 13 amino acids. Per germline, CDR1 SGHAT and CDR2 FQNNGV. CDR3 residues: CASSEGPNQPRHF. Here the CDR3 DNA reads TGTGCCAGCAGTGAAGGTCCCAATCAGCCCCGGCATTTT.

Comment on this clonotype: At one boundary the junction diverges from the germline segment, which might be a read error. This chain connects TRBV11-3 to TRBJ2-3, with D perhaps assigned TRBD1 or TRBD2 (6 bases each). CDR1 is SGHNT, CDR2 YENEEA, per germline. The CDR3 sequence is 16 residues long. The CDR3: CDSSRGIGGAGDTQYF. In nucleotides, the CDR3 is TGTGACAGCAGCCGGGGGATAGGGGGAGCAGGAGATACGCAGTATTTT.

Comments on this clonotype: At one end, the junction sequence differs from germline, possibly due to a read error. The chain uses TRBV4-2 and TRBJ1-5; TRBD1 is a possible D gene (5 bases). Germline lookup yields CDR1 LGHNA and CDR2 YNFKEQ. The CDR3 consists of 15 residues. The CDR3, as DNA: TGTGCCTGCAGCCAAGACGGGGCCGGCAATCAGTCCCAGCATTTT. Its protein product is CACSQDGAGNQSQHF.

The sample holds many counts of this clonotype. The gene calls are TRBV6-5 and TRBJ1-2; the D gene is possibly TRBD1 (5 bases). The V end lost 5 bases, the J end lost 8 bases, and 24 bases lay between the germline ends. This CDR3 contains 16 residues. Germline CDR1 and CDR2: MNHEY and SVGAGI. Written as DNA, the CDR3 is TGTGCCAGCAGTCCCGAACCCCGGGGGGGTCTCGGGGGCTACACCTTC. Its protein product is CASSPEPRGGLGGYTF.

The genes are TRBV13 and TRBJ2-1, with D unclear. Germline CDR1 PRHDT, CDR2 FYEKMQ (reference sequence). The CDR3 runs to 11 residues. Trimming left V 8 bases short and J 8 bases short, with 10 bases between. Written as DNA, the CDR3 is TGTGCCAGCTGCGAAACGGATGAGCAGTTCTTC. Protein: CASCETDEQFF.

Worth noting for this clonotype: A read error may account for a junction end that differs from germline. The chain links TRBV11-3 to TRBJ1-4, with D hard to call. Germline CDR1 reads SGHNT; CDR2 reads YENEEA. CDR3 length equals 15 residues. In DNA, the CDR3 is TGTGACAGCAGCTTAGATCGGGCAACAAGTGAAAAACTGTTTTTT. This codes for CDSSLDRATSEKLFF.

The chain carries TRBV11-3 and TRBJ2-3, with TRBD1 matching over 8 bases. CDR1 SGHNT and CDR2 YENEEA come from the germline V gene. The CDR3 is 16 residues long. The CDR3 here is CVSSLRTGGRIDTQYF. The CDR3, as DNA: TGTGTCAGTAGCCTTCGAACAGGGGGGAGGATAGATACGCAGTATTTT. The entire variable domain, with the rest obtained from reference TRBV11-3 and TRBJ2-3, is as follows: EAGVVQSPRYKIIEKKQPVAFWCNPISGHNTLYWYLQNLGQGPELLIRYENEEAVDDSQLPKDRFSAERLKGVDSTLKIQPAELGDSAVYLCVSSLRTGGRIDTQYFGPGTRLTVL.

At least ten counts were recorded for this clonotype. This chain links TRBV6-2 or TRBV6-3 with TRBJ2-5; perhaps D is TRBD1 or TRBD2 (6 bases each). V lost 0 bases to trimming and J lost 4 bases, with 9 bases between them. Germline values: CDR1 MNHEY, CDR2 SVGEGT. The CDR3 covers 14 residues. CDR3 in amino acids: CASSYSGGTETQYF. CDR3 nucleotides: TGTGCCAGCAGTTACTCCGGGGGCACAGAGACCCAGTACTTC.

A word on this clonotype: A much more abundant neighbour one base away suggests this may be a read error. Likely a read error: the CDR3 ends without its conserved phenylalanine or tryptophan. The limits of the CDR3 on the DNA are not certain, so only TCRdb's listed CDR3 is given. V and J are TRBV5-4 and TRBJ2-7; the table's D call TRBD1 went unverified against the DNA. Germline lookup yields CDR1 SGHNT and CDR2 YYREEE (reference sequence). Termini included, the CDR3 measures 15 amino acids. The CDR3: CASSFGTGYAYEQCL.

This sequence joins TRBV2 and TRBJ2-6, with TRBD1 identical over 7 bases. The CDR3 has 15 residues. With V trimmed by 6 bases and J by 2 bases, 4 bases remained unmatched. Looked up from germline, CDR1 is SNHLY and CDR2 is FYNNEI. The CDR3 bases are TGTGCCAGCAGAAGTACAGGGGCTGGGGCCAACGTCCTGACTTTC. It is translated as CASRSTGAGANVLTF.

A word on this clonotype: Germline and junction disagree at one end, which may indicate a read error. This chain connects TRBV6-1 to TRBJ2-1; tentative D call: TRBD2 (6 bases). The CDR3 has 14 amino acids. Germline values: CDR1 MNHNS, CDR2 SASEGT. The CDR3 reads CVSSLGTLHNEQFF. The CDR3 nucleotides are TGTGTCAGCAGTCTCGGGACTTTACACAATGAGCAGTTCTTC.

Details on this clonotype: The CDR3 does not end in the conserved phenylalanine or tryptophan, so this is likely a read error. The chain combines TRBV12-3 or TRBV12-4 with TRBJ2-7, with 8 bases matching TRBD2. The CDR3 has 16 residues. In DNA, the CDR3 is TGTGTCAGCAGTTTTAGTCGGACTAGCCCAAGTTACGAGCAGTACTTA. The encoded protein is CVSSFSRTSPSYEQYL.

Worth noting for this clonotype: The junction differs from germline at one of its ends, possibly a read error. The V call is TRBV12-3 or TRBV12-4, the J call TRBJ2-1, with 7 bases fitting TRBD2. This CDR3 region has 15 residues. The CDR3 is CTSRPSGASYNEQFF. In DNA, the CDR3 is TGTACCAGCAGACCCAGCGGGGCCTCCTACAATGAGCAGTTCTTC.

The chain employs TRBV11-3 and TRBJ2-1, with D perhaps TRBD1 (6 bases). The CDR3 is made up of 16 amino acids. Trimming removed 5 bases at V and 8 bases at J, with 22 bases between. The V gene's germline CDR1 is SGHNT and CDR2 YENEEA. CDR3 bases: TGTGCCAGCAGCGATCCGGGACAAGCGGCCAGCGATGAGCAGTTCTTC. This translates into CASSDPGQAASDEQFF.

Details on this clonotype: A much larger clone sits a single nucleotide away, making a read error possible. The CDR3 reads CSAWWDANEKLFF. The CDR3 DNA reads as TGCAGTGCTTGGTGGGACGCTAATGAAAAACTGTTTTTT. The chain links TRBV20-1 to TRBJ1-4, with D tentatively TRBD1 (5 bases). CDR1 and CDR2 from the germline V gene are DFQATT and SNEGSKA (reference sequence). V lost 5 bases and J 3 bases, leaving 10 bases between the germline ends. The CDR3 runs to 13 residues.

This clonotype is medium-sized (0.01 to 0.1%) by share. The chain is built from TRBV11-2 and TRBJ2-1, with 11 positions matching TRBD2. The ends lost 5 bases at V and 4 bases at J; junction bases unmatched: 4. The CDR3 runs 15 residues. Germline CDR1 reads SGHAT; CDR2 reads FQNNGV. Written as DNA, the CDR3 is TGTGCCAGCAGCGTAGCGGGGGGGGGGTACAATGAGCAGTTCTTC. Translating gives CASSVAGGGYNEQFF.

With respect to this clonotype: A junction boundary mismatches the germline segment, possibly from a read error. The chain recombines TRBV12-3 or TRBV12-4 with TRBJ2-2; D assignment may be TRBD1 or TRBD2 (5 bases each). The length of the CDR3 is 16 residues. The DNA for the CDR3 is TGTGCCAGGAGCCCGCGCAGGGCCGGGAACACCGGGGAGCTGCTTTTT. This encodes CARSPRRAGNTGELLF.